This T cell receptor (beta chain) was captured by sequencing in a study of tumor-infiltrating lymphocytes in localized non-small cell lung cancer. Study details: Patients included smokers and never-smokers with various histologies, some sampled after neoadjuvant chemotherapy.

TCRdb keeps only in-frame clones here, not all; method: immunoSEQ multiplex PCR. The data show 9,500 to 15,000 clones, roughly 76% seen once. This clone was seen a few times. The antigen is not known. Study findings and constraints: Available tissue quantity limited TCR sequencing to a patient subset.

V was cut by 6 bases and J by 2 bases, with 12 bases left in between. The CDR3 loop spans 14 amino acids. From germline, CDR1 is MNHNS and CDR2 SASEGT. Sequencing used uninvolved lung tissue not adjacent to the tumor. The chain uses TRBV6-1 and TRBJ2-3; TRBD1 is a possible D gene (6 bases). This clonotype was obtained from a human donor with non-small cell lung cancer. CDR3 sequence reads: CASRRQADTDTQYF. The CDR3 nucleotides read TGTGCCAGCAGGCGACAGGCGGACACAGATACGCAGTATTTT.